The T cell receptor (beta chain) under discussion was sequenced for a study of a mutant IDH1 vaccine in newly diagnosed glioma. Remarks on this clone: Its specificity is unknown. One junction end does not reproduce the germline sequence, and a read error may be involved.

The CDR3 covers 13 residues. The germline CDR1 and CDR2 sequences are MNHEY and SMNVEV (reference sequence). Assay used: immunoSEQ multiplex PCR; TCRdb lists only in-frame clones, some missing. The data hold tens of thousands of clones, with approximately 86% observed a single time. Time point of the sample: week 47, end of study. Every vaccination contained 300 ug of the mutant IDH1 20-mer peptide and was paired with topical imiquimod. The chain is built from TRBV27 and TRBJ2-7, with 9 nucleotides matching TRBD1. The receptor comes from a man aged 18 to 29 with glioma. Some clones in this sample may be carry-over from other donors' samples. Source: PBMCs, taken from a glioma patient whose treatment included an IDH1 peptide vaccine. Written as DNA, the CDR3 is TGTGCCAGCAGTTTAGCTACGGGACAGGGAACGCACTTC. This sequence encodes CASSLATGQGTHF.